A selection of T cell receptor beta chains follows, all from one sample in a study of CD8+ T cells in alopecia areata. Assay used: immunoSEQ multiplex PCR; TCRdb lists only in-frame clones, some missing. The sample lists roughly 100,000 clones, 85% to 90% seen once, with around 10% in the top ten. Sequenced here: CD8+ T cells sorted from blood, sampled at roughly week 30, from a patient treated with tofacitinib. The receptor source for this set is a human donor with alopecia areata. The CDR3 runs from the conserved cysteine through the conserved F or W. Fields, in order: V gene, J gene, CDR3 length, clone size, D gene, CDR3 DNA, CDR3 protein. D genes are given only for firm matches. For some rows the clone size is stated as once, few or many, or as a class when expanded; others skip it.

v_gene: TRBV30
j_gene: TRBJ1-1
len: 14
abundance: .
d_gene: .
CDR3nt: TGTGCCTGGAGTGTAGGCCGGCTGAACACTGAAGCTTTCTTT
CDR3aa: CAWSVGRLNTEAFF

v_gene: TRBV10-3
j_gene: TRBJ2-1
len: 12
abundance: .
d_gene: TRBD2
CDR3nt: TGTGCCGCGGGACTAAAAGGCGATGAGCAGTTCTTC
CDR3aa: CAAGLKGDEQFF

v_gene: TRBV29-1
j_gene: TRBJ2-2
len: 12
abundance: .
d_gene: .
CDR3nt: TGCAGCGGTAGGGATTACACCGGGGAGCTGTTTTTT
CDR3aa: CSGRDYTGELFF

v_gene: TRBV9
j_gene: TRBJ1-1
len: 14
abundance: .
d_gene: .
CDR3nt: TGTGCCAGCAGCTCAGGACCGACGGCCACTGAAGCTTTCTTT
CDR3aa: CASSSGPTATEAFF

v_gene: TRBV7-9
j_gene: TRBJ2-1
len: 13
abundance: once
d_gene: .
CDR3nt: TGTGCCAGCAGCTCGGGCTCTGGGAATGAGCAGTTCTTC
CDR3aa: CASSSGSGNEQFF

v_gene: TRBV9
j_gene: TRBJ1-1
len: 15
abundance: .
d_gene: TRBD1
CDR3nt: TGTGCCAGCAGCCCTAGGACAGGTTCGGACACTGAAGCTTTCTTT
CDR3aa: CASSPRTGSDTEAFF

v_gene: TRBV7-9
j_gene: TRBJ2-1
len: 18
abundance: .
d_gene: TRBD2
CDR3nt: TGTGCCAGCAGCTTCCCGGTGGGTAGCGGGGGTTCCTACAATGAGCAGTTCTTC
CDR3aa: CASSFPVGSGGSYNEQFF

v_gene: TRBV7-2
j_gene: TRBJ2-6
len: 17
abundance: .
d_gene: .
CDR3nt: TGTGCCAGCAACTCGAGGATTCGACAATCTGGGGCCAACGTCCTGACTTTC
CDR3aa: CASNSRIRQSGANVLTF

v_gene: TRBV7-9
j_gene: TRBJ2-7
len: 16
abundance: .
d_gene: TRBD2
CDR3nt: TGTGCCAGCAGCCCCGCCGGGGGGGGAAGCTCCTACGAGCAGTACTTC
CDR3aa: CASSPAGGGSSYEQYF

v_gene: TRBV9
j_gene: TRBJ2-3
len: 15
abundance: .
d_gene: .
CDR3nt: TGTGCCAGCAGCGTAGATGAGGGAGAGACAGATACGCAGTATTTT
CDR3aa: CASSVDEGETDTQYF

v_gene: TRBV7-9
j_gene: TRBJ2-7
len: 18
abundance: .
d_gene: TRBD2
CDR3nt: TGTGCCAGCAGCTCCGGATGGACTAGCGGAAAACACTCCTACGAGCAGTACTTC
CDR3aa: CASSSGWTSGKHSYEQYF

v_gene: TRBV9
j_gene: TRBJ1-2
len: 14
abundance: .
d_gene: .
CDR3nt: TGTGCCAGCAGCGTAGGGTCCGGGGGCTATGGCTACACCTTC
CDR3aa: CASSVGSGGYGYTF

v_gene: TRBV9
j_gene: TRBJ2-2
len: 15
abundance: .
d_gene: .
CDR3nt: TGTGCCAGCAGGCTGGGGGACATAAACACCGGGGAGCTGTTTTTT
CDR3aa: CASRLGDINTGELFF

v_gene: TRBV9
j_gene: TRBJ2-2
len: 13
abundance: .
d_gene: TRBD2
CDR3nt: TGTGCCAGCAGCCCGGGAGGAACCGGGGAGCTGTTTTTT
CDR3aa: CASSPGGTGELFF

v_gene: TRBV25-1
j_gene: TRBJ2-2
len: 14
abundance: .
d_gene: .
CDR3nt: TGTGCCGGCAGTATGGCCTTTCCCACCGGGGAGCTGTTTTTT
CDR3aa: CAGSMAFPTGELFF

v_gene: TRBV5-4
j_gene: TRBJ1-2
len: 13
abundance: .
d_gene: .
CDR3nt: TGTGCCAGCAGCCCTGGGAACGGTAATGGCTACACCTTC
CDR3aa: CASSPGNGNGYTF

v_gene: TRBV13
j_gene: TRBJ1-2
len: 15
abundance: .
d_gene: TRBD1
CDR3nt: TGTGCCAGCAGCTTAGGAGTGACAGGGGCTGATGGCTACACCTTC
CDR3aa: CASSLGVTGADGYTF

v_gene: TRBV29-1
j_gene: TRBJ2-1
len: 14
abundance: .
d_gene: .
CDR3nt: TGCAGCGTTGAGGGGGCAGGGACGGACAATGAGCAGTTCTTC
CDR3aa: CSVEGAGTDNEQFF

v_gene: TRBV6-1
j_gene: TRBJ2-5
len: 13
abundance: .
d_gene: .
CDR3nt: TGTGCCAGCCGCAGGAAGGGGATGGAGACCCAGTACTTC
CDR3aa: CASRRKGMETQYF

v_gene: TRBV25-1
j_gene: TRBJ1-1
len: 18
abundance: .
d_gene: TRBD1
CDR3nt: TGTGCCAGCAGTGAAGCGGGGACAGTCTTTAGGATGAACACTGAAGCTTTCTTT
CDR3aa: CASSEAGTVFRMNTEAFF

v_gene: TRBV7-9
j_gene: TRBJ2-7
len: 15
abundance: .
d_gene: .
CDR3nt: TGTGCCAGCAGTACGACGGCTTCTGGAAGCCACGAGCAGTACTTC
CDR3aa: CASSTTASGSHEQYF

v_gene: TRBV7-8
j_gene: TRBJ1-1
len: 11
abundance: .
d_gene: .
CDR3nt: TGTGCCAGCAGCTCGATGAGGGAAGCTTTCTTT
CDR3aa: CASSSMREAFF

v_gene: TRBV4-1
j_gene: TRBJ2-7
len: 13
abundance: .
d_gene: .
CDR3nt: TGCGCCAGCAGCCAAGCCGCTGTTTACGAGCAGTACTTC
CDR3aa: CASSQAAVYEQYF

v_gene: TRBV10-2
j_gene: TRBJ2-3
len: 16
abundance: once
d_gene: .
CDR3nt: TGCGCCAGCAGCTATACCGGGACACCCAGCACAGATACGCAGTATTTT
CDR3aa: CASSYTGTPSTDTQYF

v_gene: TRBV5-6
j_gene: TRBJ1-2
len: 15
abundance: .
d_gene: TRBD1
CDR3nt: TGTGCCAGCAGCTATGACCCGACAGGGACCTATGGCTACACCTTC
CDR3aa: CASSYDPTGTYGYTF

v_gene: TRBV7-9
j_gene: TRBJ2-6
len: 16
abundance: .
d_gene: .
CDR3nt: TGTGCCAGCAGCTTCCCCTCAGGCGGTGGGGCCAACGTCCTGACTTTC
CDR3aa: CASSFPSGGGANVLTF

v_gene: TRBV5-6
j_gene: TRBJ2-7
len: 12
abundance: few
d_gene: .
CDR3nt: TGTGCCAGCAGCTTGAAGGGCTGGGAGCAGTACTTC
CDR3aa: CASSLKGWEQYF

v_gene: TRBV19
j_gene: TRBJ1-1
len: 14
abundance: once
d_gene: TRBD1
CDR3nt: TGTGCCAGTAGTTTAGACAGGGGTAACACTGAAGCTTTCTTT
CDR3aa: CASSLDRGNTEAFF

v_gene: TRBV7-9
j_gene: TRBJ2-3
len: 17
abundance: .
d_gene: TRBD2
CDR3nt: TGTGCCAGCAGCCACCTTCAAGGGAGGGAGGGCACAGATACGCAGTATTTT
CDR3aa: CASSHLQGREGTDTQYF

v_gene: TRBV29-1
j_gene: TRBJ2-7
len: 14
abundance: .
d_gene: TRBD1
CDR3nt: TGCAGCGTTGATTTTGGGACAGGGGGCGGCGAGCAGTACTTC
CDR3aa: CSVDFGTGGGEQYF

v_gene: TRBV29-1
j_gene: TRBJ2-5
len: 13
abundance: .
d_gene: .
CDR3nt: TGCAGCGTTGTTGGTGTAGGGAAAGAGACCCAGTACTTC
CDR3aa: CSVVGVGKETQYF

v_gene: TRBV7-3
j_gene: TRBJ2-6
len: 15
abundance: few
d_gene: .
CDR3nt: TGTGCCAGCAGCTCCCTGGGCTCTGGGGCCAACGTCCTGACTTTC
CDR3aa: CASSSLGSGANVLTF

v_gene: TRBV11-2
j_gene: TRBJ2-7
len: 12
abundance: .
d_gene: .
CDR3nt: TGTGCCAGCAGCGGGGGAGCCTACGAGCAGTACTTC
CDR3aa: CASSGGAYEQYF

v_gene: TRBV18
j_gene: TRBJ2-3
len: 19
abundance: .
d_gene: .
CDR3nt: TGTGCCAGCTCACCACCGGTCCGGGCAGGGATGGATAGGACAGATACGCAGTATTTT
CDR3aa: CASSPPVRAGMDRTDTQYF

v_gene: TRBV7-9
j_gene: TRBJ2-7
len: 16
abundance: .
d_gene: .
CDR3nt: TGTGCCAGCAGCTCAACCGCAGGGCTAAGCTCCTACGAGCAGTACTTC
CDR3aa: CASSSTAGLSSYEQYF

v_gene: TRBV29-1
j_gene: TRBJ2-1
len: 15
abundance: .
d_gene: TRBD1
CDR3nt: TGCAGCGTTGAGGCAGGGGGCTTGAAAAGGGATGAGCAGTTCTTC
CDR3aa: CSVEAGGLKRDEQFF

v_gene: TRBV13
j_gene: TRBJ1-1
len: 13
abundance: .
d_gene: TRBD1
CDR3nt: TGTGCCGCCGGACAGGGAGAATTGGGCCAAGCTTTCTTT
CDR3aa: CAAGQGELGQAFF

v_gene: TRBV7-8
j_gene: TRBJ2-3
len: 15
abundance: .
d_gene: .
CDR3nt: TGTGCCAGCAGCTTAGAAGGACGTAACACAGATACGCAGTATTTT
CDR3aa: CASSLEGRNTDTQYF

v_gene: TRBV7-3
j_gene: TRBJ2-7
len: 15
abundance: .
d_gene: .
CDR3nt: TGTGCCAGCAGCTTATATCCGGCCCTCCGCTACGAGCAGTACTTC
CDR3aa: CASSLYPALRYEQYF

v_gene: TRBV29-1
j_gene: TRBJ2-7
len: 10
abundance: few
d_gene: .
CDR3nt: TGCAGCGCCCTGCACGGGGAGCAGTACTTC
CDR3aa: CSALHGEQYF

v_gene: TRBV5-1
j_gene: TRBJ2-1
len: 15
abundance: .
d_gene: TRBD2
CDR3nt: TGCGCCAGCAGCATTGGACTAGCGGCGTACAATGAGCAGTTCTTC
CDR3aa: CASSIGLAAYNEQFF

v_gene: TRBV19
j_gene: TRBJ2-1
len: 15
abundance: .
d_gene: .
CDR3nt: TGTGCCAGTAGTATACTACTAGCTGGGGGCAATGAGCAGTTCTTC
CDR3aa: CASSILLAGGNEQFF

v_gene: TRBV29-1
j_gene: TRBJ2-1
len: 17
abundance: .
d_gene: TRBD2
CDR3nt: TGCAGCGTTGAAGCGGGGACTAGCGGCAAATACTACAATGAGCAGTTCTTC
CDR3aa: CSVEAGTSGKYYNEQFF

v_gene: TRBV9
j_gene: TRBJ1-2
len: 15
abundance: once
d_gene: .
CDR3nt: TGTGCCAGCAGCGCCCTTTTGTGGCCAGGGGATGGCTACACCTTC
CDR3aa: CASSALLWPGDGYTF

v_gene: TRBV14
j_gene: TRBJ2-6
len: 18
abundance: .
d_gene: .
CDR3nt: TGTGCCAGCAGCCATTCAGGGCCCACCAGCTCTGGGGCCAACGTCCTGACTTTC
CDR3aa: CASSHSGPTSSGANVLTF

v_gene: TRBV13
j_gene: TRBJ2-7
len: 15
abundance: once
d_gene: TRBD1
CDR3nt: TGTGCCAGCAGTTCGACAGGGGATCGGGCCTACGAGCAGTACTTC
CDR3aa: CASSSTGDRAYEQYF

v_gene: TRBV20-1
j_gene: TRBJ2-5
len: 11
abundance: .
d_gene: TRBD2
CDR3nt: TGCAGTGCTAGATTTGCGGGAGTCCCATACTTC
CDR3aa: CSARFAGVPYF

v_gene: TRBV4-1
j_gene: TRBJ2-3
len: 16
abundance: .
d_gene: .
CDR3nt: TGCGCCAGCAGCCACGCCGGCCTGGCGAGCACAGATATGCAGTATTTT
CDR3aa: CASSHAGLASTDMQYF

v_gene: TRBV7-6
j_gene: TRBJ2-2
len: 15
abundance: .
d_gene: TRBD2
CDR3nt: TGTGCCAGCAGCTTAGGGGGGGGAGAAGCCGGGGAGCTGTTTTTT
CDR3aa: CASSLGGGEAGELFF

v_gene: TRBV11-2
j_gene: TRBJ1-1
len: 14
abundance: .
d_gene: .
CDR3nt: TGTGCCAGCAGCCCAGGACCGCGGAACACTGAAGCTTTCTTT
CDR3aa: CASSPGPRNTEAFF

v_gene: TRBV4-1
j_gene: TRBJ2-3
len: 14
abundance: .
d_gene: TRBD2
CDR3nt: TGCGCCACCCAGGGACTAGCGGGAGCAGATACGCAGTATTTT
CDR3aa: CATQGLAGADTQYF

v_gene: TRBV6-6
j_gene: TRBJ2-1
len: 16
abundance: .
d_gene: TRBD2
CDR3nt: TGTGCCAGCAGGCCTTTGGAGCGGGGAACCTACAATGAGCAGTTCTTC
CDR3aa: CASRPLERGTYNEQFF

v_gene: TRBV9
j_gene: TRBJ1-1
len: 13
abundance: .
d_gene: TRBD1
CDR3nt: TGTGCCAGCAGCGCACAGGGGTACACTGAAGCTTTCTTT
CDR3aa: CASSAQGYTEAFF

v_gene: TRBV6-1
j_gene: TRBJ2-7
len: 15
abundance: .
d_gene: .
CDR3nt: TGTGCCAGCAGTGACCCAGGGAAGGGAGGCTACGAGCAGTACTTC
CDR3aa: CASSDPGKGGYEQYF

v_gene: TRBV7-9
j_gene: TRBJ2-7
len: 16
abundance: .
d_gene: .
CDR3nt: TGTGCCAGCAGCGGTAGGTCTAGGGGAAGCTCCTACGAGCAGTACTTC
CDR3aa: CASSGRSRGSSYEQYF